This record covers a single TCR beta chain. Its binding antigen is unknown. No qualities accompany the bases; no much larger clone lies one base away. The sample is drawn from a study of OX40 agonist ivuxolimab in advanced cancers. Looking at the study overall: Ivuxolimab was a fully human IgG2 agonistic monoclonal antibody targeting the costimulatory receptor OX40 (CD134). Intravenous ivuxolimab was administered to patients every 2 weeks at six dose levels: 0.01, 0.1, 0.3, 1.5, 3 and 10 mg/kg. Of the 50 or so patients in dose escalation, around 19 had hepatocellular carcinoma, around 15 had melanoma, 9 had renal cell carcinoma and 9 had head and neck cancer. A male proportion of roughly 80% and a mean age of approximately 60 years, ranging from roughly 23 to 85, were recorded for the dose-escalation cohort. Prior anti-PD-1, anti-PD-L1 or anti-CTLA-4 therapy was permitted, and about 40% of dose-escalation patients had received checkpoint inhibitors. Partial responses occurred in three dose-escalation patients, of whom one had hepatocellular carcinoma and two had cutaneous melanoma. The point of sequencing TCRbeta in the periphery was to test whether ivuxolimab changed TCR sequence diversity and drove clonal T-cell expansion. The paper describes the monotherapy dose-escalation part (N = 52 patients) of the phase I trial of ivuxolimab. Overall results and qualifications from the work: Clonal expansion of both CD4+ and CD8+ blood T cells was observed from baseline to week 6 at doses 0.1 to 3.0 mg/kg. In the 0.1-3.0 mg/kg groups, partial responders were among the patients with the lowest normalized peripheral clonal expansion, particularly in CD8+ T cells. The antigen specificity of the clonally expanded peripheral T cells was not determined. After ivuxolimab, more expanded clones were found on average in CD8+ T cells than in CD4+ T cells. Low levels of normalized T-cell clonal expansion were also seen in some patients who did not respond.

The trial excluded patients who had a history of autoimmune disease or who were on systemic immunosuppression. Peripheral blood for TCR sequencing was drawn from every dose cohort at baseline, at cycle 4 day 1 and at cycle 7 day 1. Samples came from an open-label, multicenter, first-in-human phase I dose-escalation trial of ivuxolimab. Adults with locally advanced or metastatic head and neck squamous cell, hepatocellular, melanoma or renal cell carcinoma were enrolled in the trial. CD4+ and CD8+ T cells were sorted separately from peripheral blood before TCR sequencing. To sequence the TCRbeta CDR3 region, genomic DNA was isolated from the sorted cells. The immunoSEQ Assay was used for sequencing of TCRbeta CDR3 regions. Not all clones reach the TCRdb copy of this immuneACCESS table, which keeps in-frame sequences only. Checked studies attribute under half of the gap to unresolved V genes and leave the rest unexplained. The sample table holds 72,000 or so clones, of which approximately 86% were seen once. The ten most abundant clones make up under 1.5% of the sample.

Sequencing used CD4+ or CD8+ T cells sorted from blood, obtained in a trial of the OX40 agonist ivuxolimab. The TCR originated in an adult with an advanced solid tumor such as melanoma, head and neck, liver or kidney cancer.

The CDR3 has the sequence CASSRTGGAGETQYF. Read as DNA, the sequence is TGCGCCAGCAGCCGGACAGGGGGCGCGGGAGAGACCCAGTACTTC. The sequence links TRBV5-1 to TRBJ2-5; TRBD1 agrees with 11 junctional bases. There are 15 amino acids in the CDR3, from cysteine to phenylalanine inclusive. The only DNA kept is the CDR3, 45 bases in frame from the first base. V loses 4 bases at its end and J loses 4 bases; junction bases beyond the gene matches: 6. In the germline V gene, CDR1 corresponds to SGHRS and CDR2 to YFSETQ.